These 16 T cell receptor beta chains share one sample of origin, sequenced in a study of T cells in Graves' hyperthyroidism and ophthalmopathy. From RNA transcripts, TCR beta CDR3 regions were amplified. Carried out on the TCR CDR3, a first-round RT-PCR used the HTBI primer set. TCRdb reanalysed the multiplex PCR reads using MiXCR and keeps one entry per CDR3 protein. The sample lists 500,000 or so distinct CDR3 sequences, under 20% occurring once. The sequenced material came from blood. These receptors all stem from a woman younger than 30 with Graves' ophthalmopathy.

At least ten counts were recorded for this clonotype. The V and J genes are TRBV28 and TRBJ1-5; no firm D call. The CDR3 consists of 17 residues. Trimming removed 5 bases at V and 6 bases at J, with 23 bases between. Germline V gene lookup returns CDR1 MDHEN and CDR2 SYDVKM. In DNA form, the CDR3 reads TGTGCCAGCAGTATAACCCGACGGAAGTTTGATGCTCAGCCCCAGCATTTT. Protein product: CASSITRRKFDAQPQHF. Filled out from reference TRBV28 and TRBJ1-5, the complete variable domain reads DVKVTQSSRYLVKRTGEKVFLECVQDMDHENMFWYRQDPGLGLRLIYFSYDVKMKEKGDIPEGYSVSREKKERFSLILESASTNQTSMYLCASSITRRKFDAQPQHFGDGTRLSIL.

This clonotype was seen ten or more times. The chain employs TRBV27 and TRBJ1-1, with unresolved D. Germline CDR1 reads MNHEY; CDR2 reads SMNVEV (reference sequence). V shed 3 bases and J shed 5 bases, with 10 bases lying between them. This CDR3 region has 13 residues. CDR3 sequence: CASSFTRDTEAFF. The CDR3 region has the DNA TGTGCCAGCAGTTTTACCCGAGATACTGAAGCTTTCTTT.

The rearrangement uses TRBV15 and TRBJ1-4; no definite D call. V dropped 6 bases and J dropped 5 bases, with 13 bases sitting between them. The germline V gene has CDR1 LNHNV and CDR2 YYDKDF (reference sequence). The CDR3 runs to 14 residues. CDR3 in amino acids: CATRYGIPNEKLFF. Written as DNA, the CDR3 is TGTGCCACCAGATACGGGATACCGAATGAAAAACTGTTTTTT.

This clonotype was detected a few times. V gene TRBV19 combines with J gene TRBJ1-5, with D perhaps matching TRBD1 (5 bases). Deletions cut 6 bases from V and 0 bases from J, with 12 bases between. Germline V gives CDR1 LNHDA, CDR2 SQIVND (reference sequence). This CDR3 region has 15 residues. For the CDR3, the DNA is TGTGCCAGTAGCTTACAGGACTATAGCAATCAGCCCCAGCATTTT. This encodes CASSLQDYSNQPQHF.

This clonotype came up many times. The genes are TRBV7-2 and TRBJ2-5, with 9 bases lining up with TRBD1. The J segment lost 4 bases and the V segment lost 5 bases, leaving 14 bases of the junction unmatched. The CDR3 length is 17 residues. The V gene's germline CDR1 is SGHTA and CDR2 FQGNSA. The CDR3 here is CASSPTQGQGAAETQYF. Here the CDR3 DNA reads TGTGCCAGCAGCCCTACCCAGGGACAGGGAGCCGCAGAGACCCAGTACTTC.

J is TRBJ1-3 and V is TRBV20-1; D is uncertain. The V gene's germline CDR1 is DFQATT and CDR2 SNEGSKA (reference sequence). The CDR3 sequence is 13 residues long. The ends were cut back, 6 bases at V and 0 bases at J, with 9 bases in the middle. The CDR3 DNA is TGCAGTGCAGAACAGAGCTCTGGAAACACCATATATTTT. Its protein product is CSAEQSSGNTIYF.

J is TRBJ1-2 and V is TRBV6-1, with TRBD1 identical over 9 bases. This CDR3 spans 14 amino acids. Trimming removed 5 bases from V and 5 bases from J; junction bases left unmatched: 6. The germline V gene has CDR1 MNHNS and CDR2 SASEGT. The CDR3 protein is CASSPGQGWYGYTF. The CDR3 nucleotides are TGTGCCAGCAGTCCTGGACAGGGGTGGTATGGCTACACCTTC.

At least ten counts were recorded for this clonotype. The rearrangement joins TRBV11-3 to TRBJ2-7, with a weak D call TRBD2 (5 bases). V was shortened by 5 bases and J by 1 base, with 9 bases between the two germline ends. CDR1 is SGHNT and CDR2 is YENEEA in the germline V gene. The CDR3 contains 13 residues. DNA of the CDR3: TGTGCCAGCAGCGACGGGGAATCCTACGAGCAGTACTTC. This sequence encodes CASSDGESYEQYF.

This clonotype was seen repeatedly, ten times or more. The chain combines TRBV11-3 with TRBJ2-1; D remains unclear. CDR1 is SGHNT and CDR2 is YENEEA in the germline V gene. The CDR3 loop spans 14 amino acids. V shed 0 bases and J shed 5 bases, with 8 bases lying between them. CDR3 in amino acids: CASSLDAYNNEQFF. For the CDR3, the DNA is TGTGCCAGCAGCTTAGACGCGTATAACAATGAGCAGTTCTTC.

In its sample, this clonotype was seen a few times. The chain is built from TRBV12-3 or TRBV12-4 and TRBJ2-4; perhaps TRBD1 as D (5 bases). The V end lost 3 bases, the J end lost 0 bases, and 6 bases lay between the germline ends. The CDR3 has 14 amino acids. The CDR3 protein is CASSFQGAKNIQYF. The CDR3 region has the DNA TGTGCCAGCAGTTTTCAGGGAGCCAAAAACATTCAGTACTTC.

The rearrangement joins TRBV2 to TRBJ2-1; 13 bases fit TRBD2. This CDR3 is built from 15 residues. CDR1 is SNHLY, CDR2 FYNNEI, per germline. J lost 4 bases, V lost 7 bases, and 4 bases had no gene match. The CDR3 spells CASITLAGGYNEQFF. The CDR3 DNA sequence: TGTGCCAGCATTACACTAGCGGGGGGGTACAATGAGCAGTTCTTC. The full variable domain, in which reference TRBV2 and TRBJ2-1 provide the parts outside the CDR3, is EPEVTQTPSHQVTQMGQEVILRCVPISNHLYFYWYRQILGQKVEFLVSFYNNEISEKSEIFDDQFSVERPDGSNFTLKIRSTKLEDSAMYFCASITLAGGYNEQFFGPGTRLTVL.

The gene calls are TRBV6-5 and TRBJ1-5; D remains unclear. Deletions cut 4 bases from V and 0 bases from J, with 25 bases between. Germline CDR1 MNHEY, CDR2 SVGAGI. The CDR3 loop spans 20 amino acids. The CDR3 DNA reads TGTGCCAGCAGTTTCGCCGAGGGAGATCCTAAAATGGGTAGCAATCAGCCCCAGCATTTT. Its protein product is CASSFAEGDPKMGSNQPQHF.

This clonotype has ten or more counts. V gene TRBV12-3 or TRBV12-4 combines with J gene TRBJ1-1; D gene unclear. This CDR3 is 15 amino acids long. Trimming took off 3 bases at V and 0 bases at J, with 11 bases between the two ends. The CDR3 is CASSLGGLMNTEAFF. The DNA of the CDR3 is TGTGCCAGCAGTTTGGGAGGGCTTATGAACACTGAAGCTTTCTTT.

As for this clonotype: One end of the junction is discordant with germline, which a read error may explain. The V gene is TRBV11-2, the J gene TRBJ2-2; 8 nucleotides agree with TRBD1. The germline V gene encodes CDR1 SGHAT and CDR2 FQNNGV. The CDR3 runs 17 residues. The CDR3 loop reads CASNLVWTGMATGELFF. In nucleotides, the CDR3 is TGTGCCAGCAACTTAGTATGGACAGGGATGGCCACCGGGGAGCTGTTTTTT.

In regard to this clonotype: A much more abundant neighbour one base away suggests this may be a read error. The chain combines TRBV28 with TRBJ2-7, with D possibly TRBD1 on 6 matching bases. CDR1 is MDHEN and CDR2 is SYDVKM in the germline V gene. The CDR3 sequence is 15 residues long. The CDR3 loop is CAGSSSLDSSYEQYF. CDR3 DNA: TGTGCCGGCAGTTCATCCCTGGACAGCTCCTACGAGCAGTACTTC.

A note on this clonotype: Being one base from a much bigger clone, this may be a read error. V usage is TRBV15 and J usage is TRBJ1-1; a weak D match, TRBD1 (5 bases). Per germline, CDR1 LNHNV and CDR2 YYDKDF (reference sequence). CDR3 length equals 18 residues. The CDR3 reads CTTSRDWGTDILNTEAFF. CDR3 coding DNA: TGTACCACCAGCAGAGATTGGGGCACAGATATTTTGAACACTGAAGCTTTCTTT.